The sequence of this T cell receptor beta chain was determined in a study of early T cells in non-severe SARS-CoV-2 infection. Trimming removed 2 bases from V and 4 bases from J; junction bases left unmatched: 7. CDR3 size: 17 residues. Germline assignment: CDR1 MNHEY and CDR2 SMNVEV (reference sequence). Individual cDNA molecules carried attached unique molecular identifiers. TCRdb itself ran the 5' RACE reads through MiXCR, one entry per CDR3 protein. The repertoire holds fewer than 70,000 distinct CDR3 sequences, with roughly 12% as singletons. This clonotype has a handful of counts. This TCR derives from an adult who was a healthcare worker with PCR-confirmed SARS-CoV-2 infection or an uninfected control (not recorded which). Material for sequencing was whole blood. This rearrangement joins TRBV27 to TRBJ2-3, with 12 bases aligning to TRBD1. CDR3 sequence reads: CASSLRRGTGGADTQYF. CDR3 DNA: TGTGCCAGCAGTTTAAGGAGGGGGACAGGGGGCGCAGATACGCAGTATTTT.